The next 28 T cell receptor beta chains were all read from a single sample in a study of OX40 agonist ivuxolimab in advanced cancers. Data came from immunoSEQ multiplex PCR; TCRdb stores just in-frame clones and leaves some out. The sample records approximately 71,000 clones, roughly 84% being singletons. The source was CD4+ or CD8+ T cells sorted from blood, collected in a trial of the OX40 agonist ivuxolimab. The source of these receptors is an adult with an advanced solid tumor such as melanoma, head and neck, liver or kidney cancer.

This chain joins TRBV29-1 and TRBJ2-7; 9 bases fit TRBD2. The CDR3 totals 14 residues. Germline V gene data show CDR1 as SQVTM and CDR2 as ANQGSEA. V shed 1 base, J shed 5 bases, and the junction held 6 bases outside the gene matches. As DNA, the CDR3 is TGCAGCGTTGAAGGCCGGCGGGGGGGGAACGAGCAGTACTTC. It codes for CSVEGRRGGNEQYF.

This chain connects TRBV14 to TRBJ2-3, with unresolved D. Looked up from germline, CDR1 is SGHDN and CDR2 is FVKESK. This CDR3 region has 14 residues. Trimming pared 4 bases from V and 8 bases from J, leaving 16 bases between. As DNA, the CDR3 is TGTGCCAGCAGCCCCTTAGCCAGCTTTGCTACGCAGTATTTT. This encodes CASSPLASFATQYF.

J is TRBJ2-4 and V is TRBV11-3; D gene ambiguous. Germline values: CDR1 SGHNT, CDR2 YENEEA. The CDR3 consists of 13 residues. V lost 0 bases, J lost 9 bases, and 9 bases lay in between. This CDR3 is CASSLDPVGIQYF. The CDR3 nucleotides read TGTGCCAGCAGCTTAGATCCTGTAGGCATTCAGTACTTC. Full variable domain (remainder filled in from reference TRBV11-3 and TRBJ2-4): EAGVVQSPRYKIIEKKQPVAFWCNPISGHNTLYWYLQNLGQGPELLIRYENEEAVDDSQLPKDRFSAERLKGVDSTLKIQPAELGDSAVYLCASSLDPVGIQYFGAGTRLSVL.

The chain uses TRBV6-6 and TRBJ2-2, with TRBD1 matching over 9 bases. The germline gives CDR1 MNHNY, CDR2 SVGAGI (reference sequence). CDR3 length equals 14 residues. V lost 8 bases to trimming and J lost 2 bases; unmatched junction nucleotides: 3. The CDR3 is CASVQGANTGELFF. The CDR3 region has the DNA TGTGCCAGCGTACAGGGGGCCAACACCGGGGAGCTGTTTTTT.

V and J are TRBV11-3 and TRBJ2-1; 8 bases line up with TRBD2. The germline V gene encodes CDR1 SGHNT and CDR2 YENEEA. CDR3 length: 15 residues. V shed 0 bases and J 7 bases; nucleotides not matched to a gene: 5. The CDR3 is CASSLDGIAGNEQFF. As DNA, the CDR3 is TGTGCCAGCAGCTTAGATGGAATAGCGGGGAATGAGCAGTTCTTC.

The chain recombines TRBV7-9 with TRBJ1-4; D ambiguous. Trimming left V 2 bases short and J 0 bases short, with 10 bases between. The CDR3 loop spans 16 amino acids. Germline V lookup: CDR1 SEHNR, CDR2 FQNEAQ (reference sequence). CDR3 loop: CASSLWQTATNEKLFF. The DNA for the CDR3 is TGTGCCAGCAGCTTATGGCAGACTGCAACTAATGAAAAACTGTTTTTT.

The CDR3 region has the DNA TGTGCCAGCAGCATTAGAGGGTCGGAAAGAAAAATCGGACAGGGCTGTGGCTACACCTTC. Encoded protein: CASSIRGSERKIGQGCGYTF. This sequence joins TRBV21-1 and TRBJ1-2; the table's D call of TRBD1 was not tested on the DNA. TRBV21-1 is a pseudogene segment. There are 20 residues in the CDR3.

The CDR3 sequence is CASSQRGPNTGELFF. CDR3 sequence (DNA): TGTGCCAGCAGCCAAAGGGGTCCGAACACCGGGGAGCTGTTTTTT. The gene calls are TRBV11-2 and TRBJ2-2; weak D call: TRBD1 (5 bases). CDR3 length equals 15 residues. Looked up from germline, CDR1 is SGHAT and CDR2 is FQNNGV. V was clipped by 5 bases and J by 0 bases, with 10 bases between them.

This rearrangement joins TRBV5-1 to TRBJ2-1; D is undetermined. V gave up 4 bases and J gave up 9 bases, with 8 bases separating them. CDR3 length: 11 amino acids. The V gene's germline CDR1 is SGHRS and CDR2 YFSETQ. CDR3 sequence reads: CASSQTSEQFF. Here the CDR3 DNA reads TGCGCCAGCAGCCAGACCTCTGAGCAGTTCTTC.

The V and J genes are TRBV14 and TRBJ1-4, with 9 bases lining up with TRBD1. The CDR3 spans 13 residues. The germline V gene encodes CDR1 SGHDN and CDR2 FVKESK. Unmatched junction bases numbered 1, after V lost 4 bases and J lost 7 bases. The CDR3 nucleotides are TGTGCCAGCAGCCGGGACAGGGTTGAAAAACTGTTTTTT. As protein: CASSRDRVEKLFF.

This clone was counted a single time. The J gene is TRBJ2-7, the V gene TRBV9, with 7 positions matching TRBD1. V shed 0 bases, J shed 2 bases, and the junction held 17 bases outside the gene matches. The V gene's germline CDR1 is SGDLS and CDR2 YYNGEE. This CDR3 spans 19 amino acids. CDR3 coding DNA: TGTGCCAGCAGCGTAGGGGCAGGGGGAATTCTTGGGGACACCTACGAGCAGTACTTC. Translated, it gives CASSVGAGGILGDTYEQYF.

This clone was recorded a few times. The chain combines TRBV11-3 with TRBJ2-1, with 10 bases identical to TRBD2. Unmatched junction bases numbered 6, after V lost 1 base and J lost 9 bases. CDR3 length equals 15 residues. CDR1 SGHNT and CDR2 YENEEA come from the germline V gene. CDR3 sequence: CASSLVSSGSAEQFF. Written as DNA, the CDR3 is TGTGCCAGCAGCTTAGTATCTAGCGGGAGCGCTGAGCAGTTCTTC.

The gene calls are TRBV6-6 and TRBJ2-5; D call uncertain. Germline-derived CDR1 and CDR2 are MNHNY and SVGAGI (reference sequence). V was trimmed by 2 bases and J by 5 bases, leaving 3 bases between them. This CDR3 region has 11 residues. CDR3 protein: CASSYEETQYF. CDR3 coding DNA: TGTGCCAGCAGTTACGAGGAGACCCAGTACTTC.

The V and J genes are TRBV9 and TRBJ2-5; the match to TRBD2 covers 12 bases. V was pared by 4 bases and J by 4 bases, with 2 bases of the junction left unmatched. This CDR3 contains 14 residues. From germline, CDR1 is SGDLS and CDR2 YYNGEE. The CDR3 nucleotides are TGTGCCAGCAGCTCGGGACTAGCGGGAGAGACCCAGTACTTC. As protein: CASSSGLAGETQYF.

This clone is a singleton in its sample. The chain combines TRBV6-1 with TRBJ1-4, with D unresolved. V lost 6 bases and J 10 bases, leaving 9 bases between the germline ends. This CDR3 region has 11 residues. CDR1 is MNHNS and CDR2 is SASEGT in the germline V gene. CDR3 loop: CASRSGGKLFF. The CDR3, as DNA: TGTGCCAGCAGATCAGGTGGAAAACTGTTTTTT.

The chain is built from TRBV5-5 and TRBJ1-5; D might be TRBD1 (6 bases). Deletions cut 4 bases from V and 4 bases from J, with 15 bases between. The CDR3 has 15 residues. Germline V gives CDR1 SGHKS, CDR2 YYEKEE (reference sequence). CDR3 protein: CASSPGTSLNQPQHF. CDR3 bases: TGTGCCAGCAGCCCCGGGACATCCCTTAATCAGCCCCAGCATTTT.

The chain has TRBV4-2 and TRBJ2-5, with a tentative D call TRBD2 (6 bases). The CDR3 sequence is 15 residues long. The germline gives CDR1 LGHNA, CDR2 YNFKEQ. V gave up 3 bases and J gave up 2 bases, with 13 bases separating them. CDR3 sequence reads: CASSQDRDSQETQYF. CDR3 in DNA: TGTGCCAGCAGCCAGGACCGGGACTCGCAAGAGACCCAGTACTTC.

The chain joins TRBV5-1 to TRBJ1-2; D is possibly TRBD1 (6 bases). This CDR3 comprises 20 residues. CDR1 and CDR2 (germline): SGHRS, YFSETQ. Between the trimmed V and J ends, which lost 0 bases and 4 bases, there was a span of 28 bases. The CDR3, as DNA: TGCGCCAGCAGCTTGGTGTTTGGGGGGCGCCCGGGCCGGAGTTCCTATGGCTACACCTTC. Its protein product is CASSLVFGGRPGRSSYGYTF.

J is TRBJ2-7 and V is TRBV10-3, with D maybe TRBD2 (6 bases). The CDR3 contains 16 residues. Germline CDR1 ENHRY, CDR2 SYGVKD. With 2 bases removed from V and 7 bases from J, the gap between germline ends came to 21 bases. CDR3 in amino acids: CAISEGSGLRGIEQYF. As DNA, the CDR3 is TGTGCCATCAGTGAGGGCTCGGGACTCCGCGGTATTGAGCAGTACTTC.

This clone was counted a few times. J is TRBJ1-4 and V is TRBV4-1, with D possibly matching TRBD1 (5 bases). V lost 1 base to trimming and J lost 7 bases, with 13 bases between them. Germline V gene sequence: CDR1 MGHRA, CDR2 YSYEKL. This CDR3 region has 15 residues. The CDR3 nucleotides read TGCGCCAGCAGCCAAGGGGGAGGGCAGGGTGAAAAACTGTTTTTT. Protein sequence: CASSQGGGQGEKLFF.

This chain uses TRBV28 with TRBJ2-6; D not certain. This CDR3 is built from 18 residues. Trimming removed 6 bases from V and 0 bases from J, with 18 bases in between. The V gene's germline CDR1 is MDHEN and CDR2 SYDVKM. CDR3 nucleotide sequence: TGTGCCAGCAGGAACCCAGCAGGTTCTTCCTCTGGGGCCAACGTCCTGACTTTC. This codes for CASRNPAGSSSGANVLTF.

The gene calls are TRBV7-3 and TRBJ1-1, with D hard to call. The CDR3 is 14 amino acids. CDR1 and CDR2 (germline): SGHTA, FQGTGA. Trimming stripped 3 bases from V and 3 bases from J, with 11 bases between. CDR3 coding DNA: TGTGCCAGCAGCTTGGTTAATTTGGACACTGAAGCTTTCTTT. It yields the protein CASSLVNLDTEAFF.

The rearrangement uses TRBV28 and TRBJ1-5; TRBD1 might be the D (6 bases). The V gene's germline CDR1 is MDHEN and CDR2 SYDVKM. This CDR3 comprises 13 residues. The V end lost 8 bases, the J end lost 3 bases, and 11 bases lay between the germline ends. The CDR3 sequence is CASDPGVNQPQHF. DNA of the CDR3: TGTGCCAGCGATCCAGGGGTCAATCAGCCCCAGCATTTT.

The table lists this clone with a count of one. The chain's CDR3 is CASSCRRDTTSRPQHF. The DNA for the CDR3 is TGTGCCAGCAGCTGTCGCCGGGACACCACGTCCAGACCCCAGCATTTT. The chain employs TRBV21-1 and TRBJ1-5; the DNA was not used to check the table's D call, TRBD1. TRBV21-1 is assigned pseudogene status. The CDR3 consists of 16 residues.

J is TRBJ1-5 and V is TRBV5-1; D not resolved. V was clipped by 2 bases and J by 4 bases, with 7 bases between them. CDR1 SGHRS and CDR2 YFSETQ come from the germline V gene. The CDR3 is 13 amino acids. The CDR3 loop is CASSFGGNQPQHF. The CDR3 DNA reads TGCGCCAGCAGCTTTGGAGGTAATCAGCCCCAGCATTTT. Combining the CDR3 with reference TRBV5-1 and TRBJ1-5 gives the whole variable domain KAGVTQTPRYLIKTRGQQVTLSCSPISGHRSVSWYQQTPGQGLQFLFEYFSETQRNKGNFPGRFSGRQFSNSRSEMNVSTLELGDSALYLCASSFGGNQPQHFGDGTRLSIL.

The chain recombines TRBV28 with TRBJ2-4; possibly TRBD1 for D (6 bases). Germline V gives CDR1 MDHEN, CDR2 SYDVKM. The V end was cut by 6 bases, the J end by 2 bases, with 11 bases between. CDR3 length: 14 amino acids. CDR3 loop: CASSLQGPKNIQYF. The CDR3 bases are TGTGCCAGCAGCCTACAGGGCCCCAAAAACATTCAGTACTTC.

This chain connects TRBV5-4 to TRBJ1-4, with TRBD1 matching over 9 bases. The ends lost 4 bases at V and 7 bases at J; junction bases unmatched: 5. The CDR3 loop spans 14 amino acids. CDR1 is SGHNT, CDR2 YYREEE, per germline (reference sequence). CDR3 in DNA: TGTGCCAGCAGCCGACAGGGGGATTTTGAAAAACTGTTTTTT. It translates to CASSRQGDFEKLFF.

The rearrangement uses TRBV9 and TRBJ2-5, with 9 bases aligning to TRBD2. The V segment lost 0 bases and the J segment 1 base; nucleotides outside the gene matches: 16. The CDR3 has 20 amino acids. The germline V gene has CDR1 SGDLS and CDR2 YYNGEE. The CDR3 bases are TGTGCCAGCAGCGTAGTGCTGCAGTCGGAGCGGGGGGCCCTCCAAGAGACCCAGTACTTC. Translation gives CASSVVLQSERGALQETQYF.